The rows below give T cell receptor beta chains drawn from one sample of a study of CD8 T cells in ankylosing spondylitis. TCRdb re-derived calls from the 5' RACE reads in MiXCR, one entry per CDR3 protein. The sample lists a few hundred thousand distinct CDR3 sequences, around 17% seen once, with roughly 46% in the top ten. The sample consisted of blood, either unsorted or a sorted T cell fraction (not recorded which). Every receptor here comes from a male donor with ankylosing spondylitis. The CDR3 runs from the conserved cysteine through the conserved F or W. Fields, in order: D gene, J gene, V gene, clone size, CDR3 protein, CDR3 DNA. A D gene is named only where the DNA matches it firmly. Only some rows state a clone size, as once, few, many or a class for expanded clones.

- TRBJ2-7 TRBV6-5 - CASSYSNPGYYEQYF TGTGCCAGCAGTTACTCGAATCCAGGATACTACGAGCAGTACTTC
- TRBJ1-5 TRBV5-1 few CASSLYGEQPQHF TGCGCCAGCAGCTTGTATGGGGAGCAGCCCCAGCATTTT
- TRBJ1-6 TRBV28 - CASSSPGVRGINSPLHF TGTGCCAGCAGTTCACCAGGAGTGAGAGGGATCAATTCACCCCTCCACTTT
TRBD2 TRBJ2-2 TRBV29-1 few CSVEASGSTGELFF TGCAGCGTTGAGGCTAGCGGGAGTACCGGGGAGCTGTTTTTT
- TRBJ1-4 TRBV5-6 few CASSLAWDPNEKLFF TGTGCCAGCAGCTTGGCGTGGGACCCTAATGAAAAACTGTTTTTT
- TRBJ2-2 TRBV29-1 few CSVGFAGELFF TGCAGCGTTGGGTTTGCCGGGGAGCTGTTTTTT
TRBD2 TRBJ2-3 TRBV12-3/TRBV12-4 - CASSPAGRVGTDTQYF TGTGCCAGCAGCCCAGCGGGGAGAGTGGGCACAGATACGCAGTATTTT
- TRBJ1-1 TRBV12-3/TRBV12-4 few CASSPASHTEAFF TGTGCCAGCAGCCCGGCCTCTCACACTGAAGCTTTCTTT
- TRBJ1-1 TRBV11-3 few CASRRVFDAEAFF TGTGCCAGCAGACGGGTCTTTGACGCTGAAGCTTTCTTT
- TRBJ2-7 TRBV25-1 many CASSEGHFSYEQYF TGTGCCAGCAGTGAAGGGCACTTCTCCTACGAGCAGTACTTC
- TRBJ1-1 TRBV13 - CASSISTGLTEAFF TGTGCCAGCAGCATCTCCACAGGGCTGACTGAAGCTTTCTTT
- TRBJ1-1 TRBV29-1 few CSVDPFTGANMNTEAFF TGCAGCGTTGATCCCTTCACGGGGGCAAACATGAACACTGAAGCTTTCTTT
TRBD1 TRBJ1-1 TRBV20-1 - CSASQGLTEAFF TGCAGTGCTTCACAGGGGCTCACTGAAGCTTTCTTT
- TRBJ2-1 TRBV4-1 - CASSQDGRVGGPYNEQFF TGCGCCAGCAGCCAAGATGGGCGGGTTGGGGGTCCCTACAATGAGCAGTTCTTC
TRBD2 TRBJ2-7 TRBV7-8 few CASSPHAGETYEQYF TGTGCCAGCAGCCCCCACGCGGGAGAAACCTACGAGCAGTACTTC
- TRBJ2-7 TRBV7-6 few CASSPEQGSYEQYF TGTGCCAGCAGCCCTGAACAGGGCTCCTACGAGCAGTACTTC
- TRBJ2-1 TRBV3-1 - CASSQDPGSYNEQFF TGTGCCAGCAGCCAAGATCCCGGGAGCTACAATGAGCAGTTCTTC
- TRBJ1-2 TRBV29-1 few CSVEDVPGYGYTF TGCAGCGTTGAAGACGTTCCTGGCTATGGCTACACCTTC
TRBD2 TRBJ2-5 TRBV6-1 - CASREASGVQETQYF TGTGCCAGCCGGGAGGCTAGCGGGGTACAAGAGACCCAGTACTTC
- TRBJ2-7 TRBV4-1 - CASSQAGESYEQYF TGCGCCAGCAGCCAAGCTGGGGAGTCCTACGAGCAGTACTTC
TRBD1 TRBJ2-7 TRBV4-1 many CASSQDVTGYSYEQYF TGCGCCAGCAGCCAAGATGTGACAGGGTACTCCTACGAGCAGTACTTC
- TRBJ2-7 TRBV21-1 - CASTLRTTGQGAYEQYF TGTGCCAGCACCCTCCGGACCACGGGACAGGGGGCCTACGAGCAGTACTTC
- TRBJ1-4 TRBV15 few CATSRDEGTGEKLFF TGTGCCACCAGCAGAGATGAGGGTACAGGGGAAAAACTGTTTTTT